This T cell receptor (beta chain) was found in a study of T cells in Graves' hyperthyroidism and ophthalmopathy. The CDR3 contains 15 residues. Germline assignment: CDR1 SGHVS and CDR2 FQNEAQ. V gave up 2 bases and J gave up 6 bases, with 14 bases separating them. The study's findings and limits: Ophthalmopathy was identified by the model a median around 5.9 months ahead of onset.

Researchers took RNA transcripts and amplified the TCR beta CDR3 regions from them. The HTBI set primed first-round TCR CDR3 RT-PCR. TCRdb redid the calling of the multiplex PCR reads with MiXCR, one entry per CDR3 protein. The sample records about 290,000 distinct CDR3 sequences, roughly 15% being singletons. Graves' hyperthyroidism is called stable when ophthalmopathy does not progress within 18 months. This clonotype has ten or more counts. Its antigen remains unidentified. This chain connects TRBV7-8 to TRBJ1-5, with unresolved D. The source material was blood. This receptor was identified in a woman aged 40 to 50 with Graves' hyperthyroidism. The CDR3, as DNA: TGTGCCAGCAGCTTACGTAGGGATCGGATTCAGCCCCAGCATTTT. It yields the protein CASSLRRDRIQPQHF.